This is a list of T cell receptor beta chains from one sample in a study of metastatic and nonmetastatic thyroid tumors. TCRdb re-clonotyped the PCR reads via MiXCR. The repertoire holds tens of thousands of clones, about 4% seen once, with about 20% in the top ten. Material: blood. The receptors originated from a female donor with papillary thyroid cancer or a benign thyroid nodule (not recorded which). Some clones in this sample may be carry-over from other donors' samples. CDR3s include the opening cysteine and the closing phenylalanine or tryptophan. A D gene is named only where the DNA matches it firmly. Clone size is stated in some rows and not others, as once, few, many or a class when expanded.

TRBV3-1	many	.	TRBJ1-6	TGTGCCAGCAGCCAAGAAGCGAAGGGAAGGGCACCCCTCCACTTT	CASSQEAKGRAPLHF
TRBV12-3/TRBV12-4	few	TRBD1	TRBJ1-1	TGTGCCAGCAGTCGGACAGGGGCTAGTTTAGCTTTCTTT	CASSRTGASLAFF
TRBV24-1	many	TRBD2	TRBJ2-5	TGTGCCACCAGTGATGTAGCGGGAGGCCGCCTAGGGGAGACCCAGTACTTC	CATSDVAGGRLGETQYF
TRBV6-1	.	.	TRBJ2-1	TGTGCCAGCGCGGACAGCTACAATGAGCAGTTCTTC	CASADSYNEQFF
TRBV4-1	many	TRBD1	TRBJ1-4	TGCGCCAGCAGCCAAGGACAGGGTAATGAAAAACTGTTTTTT	CASSQGQGNEKLFF
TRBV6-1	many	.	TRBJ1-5	TGTGCCAGCGGGGGTTATAGCAATCAGCCCCAGCATTTT	CASGGYSNQPQHF
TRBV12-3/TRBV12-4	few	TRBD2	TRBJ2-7	TGTGCCAGCAGGCGAGCGGGGGGAAGGGAGCAGTACTTC	CASRRAGGREQYF
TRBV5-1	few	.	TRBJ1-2	TGCGCCAGCAGCTTGGTGGGGACACCGATAGATCCCTACACCTTC	CASSLVGTPIDPYTF
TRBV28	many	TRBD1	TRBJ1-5	TGTGCCAGCAGCCCAGGGGGCAGCAATCAGCCCCAGCATTTT	CASSPGGSNQPQHF
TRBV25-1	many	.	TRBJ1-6	TGTGCCAGCAGTTACGGACTGGACAATTCACCCCTCCACTTT	CASSYGLDNSPLHF
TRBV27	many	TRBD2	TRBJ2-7	TGTGCCAGCAATGTCCTAGCGGGAGCCTTCTACGAGCAGTACTTC	CASNVLAGAFYEQYF
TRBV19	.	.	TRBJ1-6	TGTGCCAGTAGTCCCCCCTTTCTGGGGCATAATTCACCCCTCCACTTT	CASSPPFLGHNSPLHF
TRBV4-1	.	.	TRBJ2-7	TGCGCCAGCAGCCAATCGACAGTTCCGGGCGAGCAGTACTTC	CASSQSTVPGEQYF
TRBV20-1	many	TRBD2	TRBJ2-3	TGCAGTGCCAGAAGACTAGCAGATAGTCGGACAGATACGCAGTATTTT	CSARRLADSRTDTQYF
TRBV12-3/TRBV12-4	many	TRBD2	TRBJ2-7	TGTGCCAGCAGTCTCGAGACTAGCGGAAGCTACGAGCAGTACTTC	CASSLETSGSYEQYF
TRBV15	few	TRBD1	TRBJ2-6	TGTGCCACCAAGACAGGGGGCAATGGGGCCAACGTCCTGACTTTC	CATKTGGNGANVLTF
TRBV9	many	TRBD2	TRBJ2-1	TGTGCCAGCAGCGTAGGTGGACTAGCGGGAGTGGAGCAGTTCTTC	CASSVGGLAGVEQFF
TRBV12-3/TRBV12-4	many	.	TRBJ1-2	TGTGCCAGCAGTTCGGGGGTTGGCTACACCTTC	CASSSGVGYTF
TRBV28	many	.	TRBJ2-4	TGTGCCAGCAGCCATCAAAAGCGGGTTGGGCAAAACATTCAGTACTTC	CASSHQKRVGQNIQYF
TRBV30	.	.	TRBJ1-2	TGTGCCTGGAGCCACGGGGACCCCTCTAACTATGGCTACACCTTC	CAWSHGDPSNYGYTF
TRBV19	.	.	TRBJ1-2	TGTGCCAGTAATAACAAAGCCAGGGACTATGGCTACACCTTC	CASNNKARDYGYTF
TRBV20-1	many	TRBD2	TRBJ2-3	TGCAGTGCTAGATGGGCGGGAGGAGAGGCAGATACGCAGTATTTT	CSARWAGGEADTQYF
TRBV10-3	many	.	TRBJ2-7	TGTGCCATCAGTACACCTGACGCTACCTACGAGCAGTACTTC	CAISTPDATYEQYF
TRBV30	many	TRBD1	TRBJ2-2	TGTGCCTGGAGTTGGCAGGGGGTGTCCGGGGAGCTGTTTTTT	CAWSWQGVSGELFF